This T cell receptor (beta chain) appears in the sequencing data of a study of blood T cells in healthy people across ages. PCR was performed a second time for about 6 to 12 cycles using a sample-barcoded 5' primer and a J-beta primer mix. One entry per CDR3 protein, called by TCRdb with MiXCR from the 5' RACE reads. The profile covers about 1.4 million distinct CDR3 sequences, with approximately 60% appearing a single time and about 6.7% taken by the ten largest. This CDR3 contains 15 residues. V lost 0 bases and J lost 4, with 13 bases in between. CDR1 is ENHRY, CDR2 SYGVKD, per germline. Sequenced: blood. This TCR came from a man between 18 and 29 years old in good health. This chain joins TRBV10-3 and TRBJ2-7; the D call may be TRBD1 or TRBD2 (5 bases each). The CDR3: CAISESGQGEYEQYF. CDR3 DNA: TGTGCCATCAGTGAGTCAGGGCAGGGAGAATACGAGCAGTACTTC.